This T cell receptor (beta chain) was recovered during a study of Ad26.COV2.S vaccination and SARS-CoV-2 variants. This clone was seen a handful of times. Antigen: not known. Study results and caveats: Compared with placebo recipients, vaccine recipients had higher spike-specific TCR breadth. Reported findings describe substantial breadth in spike-specific CD8+ and CD4+ T cell responses following vaccination. An underestimation of total T cell responses may have resulted from the TCR breadth and depth analyses.

Generated by immunoSEQ multiplex PCR, the TCRdb table keeps only in-frame clones and is missing some. The table lists around 350,000 clones, approximately 81% of them singletons, with 3.3% in the top ten. V lost 3 bases to trimming and J lost 8 bases, with 11 bases between them. The CDR3 totals 13 residues. CDR1 is SNHLY, CDR2 FYNNEI, per germline. Treatment described: around 19 received Ad26.COV2.S at low or high dose, single or two shots; several received placebo; per-sample allocation not given. It was on day 63 after the first vaccine or placebo injection that samples were taken. The starting material was peripheral blood, obtained in a trial of Ad26.COV2.S vaccine versus placebo. The sequence was collected from a person between 18 and 65 years old who received the Ad26.COV2.S COVID-19 vaccine or a placebo. V is TRBV2 and J is TRBJ1-5; no clear D gene. The CDR3 protein is CASSEELGEPQHF. The CDR3 DNA sequence: TGTGCCAGCAGTGAGGAGTTGGGCGAGCCCCAGCATTTT.